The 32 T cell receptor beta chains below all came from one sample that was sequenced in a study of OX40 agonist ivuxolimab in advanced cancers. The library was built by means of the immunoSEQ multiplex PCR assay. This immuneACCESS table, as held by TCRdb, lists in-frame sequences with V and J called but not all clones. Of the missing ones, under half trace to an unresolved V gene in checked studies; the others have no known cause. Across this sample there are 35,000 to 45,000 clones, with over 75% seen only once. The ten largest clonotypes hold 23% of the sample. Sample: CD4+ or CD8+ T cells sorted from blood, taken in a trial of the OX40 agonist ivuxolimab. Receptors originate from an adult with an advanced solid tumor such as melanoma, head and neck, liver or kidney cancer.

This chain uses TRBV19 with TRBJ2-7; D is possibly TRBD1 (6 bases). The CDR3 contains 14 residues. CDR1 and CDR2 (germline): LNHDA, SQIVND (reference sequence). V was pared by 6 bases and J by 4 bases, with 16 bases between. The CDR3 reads CASSLGRGPYEQYF. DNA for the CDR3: TGTGCCAGTAGCCTTGGCAGGGGCCCTTACGAGCAGTACTTC. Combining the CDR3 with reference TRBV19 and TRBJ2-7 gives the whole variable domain DGGITQSPKYLFRKEGQNVTLSCEQNLNHDAMYWYRQDPGQGLRLIYYSQIVNDFQKGDIAEGYSVSREKKESFPLTVTSAQKNPTAFYLCASSLGRGPYEQYFGPGTRLTVT.

CDR3 DNA sequence: TGTGCCTGGAAGGGCACCGGGGAGCTGTTTTTT. It encodes CAWKGTGELFF. The chain links TRBV30 to TRBJ2-2; no clear D gene. The CDR3 is 11 amino acids. CDR1 is GTSNPN, CDR2 SVGIG, per germline (reference sequence). Trimming took off 4 bases at V and 4 bases at J, with 4 bases between the two ends.

The CDR3 DNA is TGTGCCAGTAGTATGGACCCTCCTCAGGTCAACACTGAAGCTTTCTTT. As protein: CASSMDPPQVNTEAFF. The chain couples TRBV19 to TRBJ1-1; D is undetermined. The germline V gene has CDR1 LNHDA and CDR2 SQIVND (reference sequence). This CDR3 spans 16 amino acids. V was pared by 3 bases and J by 2 bases, with 16 bases between.

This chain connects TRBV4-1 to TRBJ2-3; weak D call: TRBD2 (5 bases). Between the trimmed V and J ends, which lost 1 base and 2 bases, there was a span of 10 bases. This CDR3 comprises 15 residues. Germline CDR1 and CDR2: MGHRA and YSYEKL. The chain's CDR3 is CASSQGPDFTDTQYF. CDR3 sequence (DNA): TGCGCCAGCAGCCAAGGACCGGACTTCACAGATACGCAGTATTTT.

The DNA for the CDR3 is TGTGCCAGCAGCAACCCGCCCGTGGGGACCGGGGAGCTGTTTTTT. It translates to CASSNPPVGTGELFF. The chain joins TRBV7-9 to TRBJ2-2, with unresolved D. Germline-derived CDR1 and CDR2 are SEHNR and FQNEAQ (reference sequence). V was trimmed by 5 bases and J by 5 bases, leaving 15 bases between them. This CDR3 comprises 15 residues.

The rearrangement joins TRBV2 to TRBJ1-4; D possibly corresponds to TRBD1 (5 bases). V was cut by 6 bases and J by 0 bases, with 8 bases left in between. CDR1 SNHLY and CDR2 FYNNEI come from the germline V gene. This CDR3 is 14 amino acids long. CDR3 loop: CASRGGTTNEKLFF. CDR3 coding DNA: TGTGCCAGCAGGGGGGGGACAACTAATGAAAAACTGTTTTTT.

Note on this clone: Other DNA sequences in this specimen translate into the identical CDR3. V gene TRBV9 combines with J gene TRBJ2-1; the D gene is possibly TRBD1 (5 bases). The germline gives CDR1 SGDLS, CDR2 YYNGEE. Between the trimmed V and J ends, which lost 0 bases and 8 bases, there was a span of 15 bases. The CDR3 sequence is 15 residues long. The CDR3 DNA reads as TGTGCCAGCAGCGTAGCTGGGGCAGGGTATGATGAGCAGTTCTTC. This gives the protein CASSVAGAGYDEQFF.

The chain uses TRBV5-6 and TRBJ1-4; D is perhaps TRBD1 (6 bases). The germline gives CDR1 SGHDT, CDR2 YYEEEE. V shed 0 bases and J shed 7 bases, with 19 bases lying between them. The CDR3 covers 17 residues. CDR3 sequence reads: CASSLVQGGLLSEKLFF. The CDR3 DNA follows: TGTGCCAGCAGCTTGGTACAGGGAGGATTATTGAGTGAAAAACTGTTTTTT.

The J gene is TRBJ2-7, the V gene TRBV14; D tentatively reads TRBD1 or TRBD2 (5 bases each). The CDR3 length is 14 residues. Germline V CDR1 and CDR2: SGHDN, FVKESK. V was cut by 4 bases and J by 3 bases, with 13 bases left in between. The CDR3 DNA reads TGTGCCAGCAGCCCGATCCAGGGAGACTACGAGCAGTACTTC. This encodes CASSPIQGDYEQYF. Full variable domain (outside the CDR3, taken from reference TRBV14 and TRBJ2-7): EAGVTQFPSHSVIEKGQTVTLRCDPISGHDNLYWYRRVMGKEIKFLLHFVKESKQDESGMPNNRFLAERTGGTYSTLKVQPAELEDSGVYFCASSPIQGDYEQYFGPGTRLTVT.

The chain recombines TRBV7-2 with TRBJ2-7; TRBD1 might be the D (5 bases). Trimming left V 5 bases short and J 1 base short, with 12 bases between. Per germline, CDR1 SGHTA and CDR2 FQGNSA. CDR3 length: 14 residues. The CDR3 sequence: CASSLQTASYEQYF. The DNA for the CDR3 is TGTGCCAGCAGCCTCCAGACAGCATCCTACGAGCAGTACTTC.

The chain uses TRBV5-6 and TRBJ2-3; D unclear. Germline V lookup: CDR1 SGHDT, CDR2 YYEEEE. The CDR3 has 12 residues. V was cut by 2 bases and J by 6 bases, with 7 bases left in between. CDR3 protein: CASSFSRDTQYF. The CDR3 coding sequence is TGTGCCAGCAGCTTTTCCAGGGATACGCAGTATTTT.

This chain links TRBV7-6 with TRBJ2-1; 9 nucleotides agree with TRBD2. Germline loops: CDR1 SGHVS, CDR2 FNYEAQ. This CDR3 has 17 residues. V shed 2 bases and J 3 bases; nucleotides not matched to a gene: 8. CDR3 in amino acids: CASSLTISGGVYNEQFF. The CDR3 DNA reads TGTGCCAGCAGCTTAACGATTAGCGGGGGTGTCTACAATGAGCAGTTCTTC.

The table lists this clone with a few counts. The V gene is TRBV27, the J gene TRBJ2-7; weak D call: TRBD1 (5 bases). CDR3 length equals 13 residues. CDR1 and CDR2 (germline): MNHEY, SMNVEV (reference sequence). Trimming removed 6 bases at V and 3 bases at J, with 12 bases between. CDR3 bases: TGTGCCAGCAGAGATATGGACAACTACGAGCAGTACTTC. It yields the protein CASRDMDNYEQYF.

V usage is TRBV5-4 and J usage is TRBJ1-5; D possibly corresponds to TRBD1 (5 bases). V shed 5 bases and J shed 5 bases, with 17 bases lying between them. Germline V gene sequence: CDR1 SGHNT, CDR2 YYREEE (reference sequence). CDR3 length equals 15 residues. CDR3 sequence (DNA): TGTGCCAGCAGGCCGACGCCCAGGGAAGATCAGCCCCAGCATTTT. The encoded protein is CASRPTPREDQPQHF.

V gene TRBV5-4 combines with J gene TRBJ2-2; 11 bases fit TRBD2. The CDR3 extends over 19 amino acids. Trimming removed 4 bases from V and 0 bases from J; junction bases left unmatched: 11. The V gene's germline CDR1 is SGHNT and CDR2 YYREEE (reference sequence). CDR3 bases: TGTGCCAGCAGCGCCCGGACGGCTAGCGGGGGGCCGAACACCGGGGAGCTGTTTTTT. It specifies CASSARTASGGPNTGELFF.

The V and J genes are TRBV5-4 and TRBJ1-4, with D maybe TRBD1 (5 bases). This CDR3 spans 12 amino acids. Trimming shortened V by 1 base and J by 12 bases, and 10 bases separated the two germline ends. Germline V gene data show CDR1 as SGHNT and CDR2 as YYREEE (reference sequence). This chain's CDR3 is CASSLPGRELFF. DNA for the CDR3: TGTGCCAGCAGCTTGCCGGGGCGGGAACTGTTTTTT.

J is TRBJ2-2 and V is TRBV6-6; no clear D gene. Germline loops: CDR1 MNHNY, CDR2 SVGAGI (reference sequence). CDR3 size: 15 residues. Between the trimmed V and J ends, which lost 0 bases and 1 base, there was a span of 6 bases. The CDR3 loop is CASSYSPGNTGELFF. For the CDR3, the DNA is TGTGCCAGCAGTTACTCTCCGGGGAACACCGGGGAGCTGTTTTTT.

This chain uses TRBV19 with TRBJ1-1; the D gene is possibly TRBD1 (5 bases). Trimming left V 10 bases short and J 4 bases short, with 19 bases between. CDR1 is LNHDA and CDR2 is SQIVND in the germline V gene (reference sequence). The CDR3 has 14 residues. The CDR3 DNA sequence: TGTGCCACCACACCGGGACGCTGGTCCACTGAAGCTTTCTTT. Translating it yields CATTPGRWSTEAFF.

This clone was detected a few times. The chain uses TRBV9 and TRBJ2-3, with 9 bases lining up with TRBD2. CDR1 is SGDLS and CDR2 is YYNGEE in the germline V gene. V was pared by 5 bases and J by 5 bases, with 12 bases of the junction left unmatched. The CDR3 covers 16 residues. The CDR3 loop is CASRDTSGRAEDTQYF. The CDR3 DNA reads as TGTGCCAGCAGGGATACTAGCGGGCGGGCGGAAGATACGCAGTATTTT.

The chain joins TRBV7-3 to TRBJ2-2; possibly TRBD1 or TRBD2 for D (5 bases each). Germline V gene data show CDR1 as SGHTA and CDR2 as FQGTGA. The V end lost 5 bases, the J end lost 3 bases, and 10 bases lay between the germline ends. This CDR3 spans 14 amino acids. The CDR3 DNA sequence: TGTGCCAGCAGCGAAGGGACCTACACCGGGGAGCTGTTTTTT. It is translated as CASSEGTYTGELFF. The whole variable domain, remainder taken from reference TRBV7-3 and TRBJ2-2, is GAGVSQTPSNKVTEKGKYVELRCDPISGHTALYWYRQSLGQGPEFLIYFQGTGAADDSGLPNDRFFAVRPEGSVSTLKIQRTERGDSAVYLCASSEGTYTGELFFGEGSRLTVL.

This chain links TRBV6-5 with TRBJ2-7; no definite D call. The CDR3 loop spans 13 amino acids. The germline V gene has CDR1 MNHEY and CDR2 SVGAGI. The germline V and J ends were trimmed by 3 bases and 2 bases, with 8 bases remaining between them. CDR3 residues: CASSYASTYEQYF. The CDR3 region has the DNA TGTGCCAGCAGTTATGCCTCCACCTACGAGCAGTACTTC.

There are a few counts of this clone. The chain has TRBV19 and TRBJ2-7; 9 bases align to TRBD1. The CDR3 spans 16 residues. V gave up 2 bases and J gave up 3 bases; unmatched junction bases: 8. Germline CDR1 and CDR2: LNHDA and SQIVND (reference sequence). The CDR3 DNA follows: TGTGCCAGTAGTATATCGGCGGGACAGGGATTCTACGAGCAGTACTTC. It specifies CASSISAGQGFYEQYF.

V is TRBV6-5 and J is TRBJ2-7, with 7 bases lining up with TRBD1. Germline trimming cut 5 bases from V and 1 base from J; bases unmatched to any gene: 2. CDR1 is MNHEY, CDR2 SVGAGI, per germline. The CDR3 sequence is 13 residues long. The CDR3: CASSQTGSYEQYF. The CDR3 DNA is TGTGCCAGCAGTCAGACAGGGTCCTACGAGCAGTACTTC.

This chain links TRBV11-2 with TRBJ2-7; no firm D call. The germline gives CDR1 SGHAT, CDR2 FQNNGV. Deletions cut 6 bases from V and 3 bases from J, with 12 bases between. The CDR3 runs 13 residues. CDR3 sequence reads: CASSSDGYYEQYF. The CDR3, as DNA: TGTGCCAGCAGTTCCGACGGCTACTACGAGCAGTACTTC.

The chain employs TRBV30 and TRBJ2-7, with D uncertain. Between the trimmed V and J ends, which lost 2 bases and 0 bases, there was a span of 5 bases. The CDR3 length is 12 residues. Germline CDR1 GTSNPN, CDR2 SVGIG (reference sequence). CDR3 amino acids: CAWSKHSYEQYF. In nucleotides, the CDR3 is TGTGCCTGGAGTAAGCACTCCTACGAGCAGTACTTC. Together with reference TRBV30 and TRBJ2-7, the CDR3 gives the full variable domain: SQTIHQWPATLVQPVGSPLSLECTVEGTSNPNLYWYRQAAGRGLQLLFYSVGIGQISSEVPQNLSASRPQDRQFILSSKKLLLSDSGFYLCAWSKHSYEQYFGPGTRLTVT.

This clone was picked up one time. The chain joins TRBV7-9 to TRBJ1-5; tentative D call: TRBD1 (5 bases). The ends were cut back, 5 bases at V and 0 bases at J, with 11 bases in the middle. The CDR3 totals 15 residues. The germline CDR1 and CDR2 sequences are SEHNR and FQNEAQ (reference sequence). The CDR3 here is CASSATGYSNQPQHF. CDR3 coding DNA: TGTGCCAGCAGCGCAACAGGTTATAGCAATCAGCCCCAGCATTTT.

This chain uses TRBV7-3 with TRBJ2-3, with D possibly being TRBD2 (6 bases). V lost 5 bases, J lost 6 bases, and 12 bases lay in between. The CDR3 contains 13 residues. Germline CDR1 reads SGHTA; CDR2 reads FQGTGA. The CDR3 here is CASSELGGDTQYF. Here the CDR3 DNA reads TGTGCCAGCAGCGAACTAGGAGGGGATACGCAGTATTTT.

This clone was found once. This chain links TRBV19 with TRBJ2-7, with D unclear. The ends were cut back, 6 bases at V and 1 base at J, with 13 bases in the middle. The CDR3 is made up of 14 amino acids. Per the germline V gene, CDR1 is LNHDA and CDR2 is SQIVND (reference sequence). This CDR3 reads CASSAAGNSYEQYF. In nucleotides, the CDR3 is TGTGCCAGTAGCGCGGCAGGAAATTCCTACGAGCAGTACTTC.

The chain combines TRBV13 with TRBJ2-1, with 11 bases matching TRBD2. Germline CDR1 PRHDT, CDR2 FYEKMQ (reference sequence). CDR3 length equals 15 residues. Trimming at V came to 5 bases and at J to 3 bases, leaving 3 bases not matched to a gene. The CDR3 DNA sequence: TGTGCCAGCAGCCCTAGCGGGAGGAACTACAATGAGCAGTTCTTC. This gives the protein CASSPSGRNYNEQFF.

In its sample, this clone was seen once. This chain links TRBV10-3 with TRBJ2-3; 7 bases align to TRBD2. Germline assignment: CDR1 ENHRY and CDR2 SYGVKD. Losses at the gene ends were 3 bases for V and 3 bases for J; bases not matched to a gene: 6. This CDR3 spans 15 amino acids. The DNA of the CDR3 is TGTGCCATCAGTGACGGGGGAGGGCCGACAGATACGCAGTATTTT. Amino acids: CAISDGGGPTDTQYF.

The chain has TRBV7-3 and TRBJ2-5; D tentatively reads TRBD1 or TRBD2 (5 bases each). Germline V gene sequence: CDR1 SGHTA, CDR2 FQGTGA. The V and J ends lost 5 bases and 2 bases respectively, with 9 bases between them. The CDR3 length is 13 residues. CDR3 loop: CASSPGAQETQYF. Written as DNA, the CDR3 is TGTGCCAGCAGCCCCGGGGCTCAAGAGACCCAGTACTTC.

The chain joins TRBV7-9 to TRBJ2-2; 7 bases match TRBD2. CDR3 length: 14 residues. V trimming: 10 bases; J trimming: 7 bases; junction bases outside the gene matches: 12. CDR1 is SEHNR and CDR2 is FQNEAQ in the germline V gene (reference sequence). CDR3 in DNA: TGTGCCACCGCGTGGGGGGGTGCGAGCGGGGAGCTGTTTTTT. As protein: CATAWGGASGELFF.